This record covers a single T cell receptor (beta chain). The primer mix had 60 Vbeta and 13 Jbeta primers. Method: immunoSEQ multiplex PCR; TCRdb's copy keeps in-frame clones and lacks some. The sample consists of 150,000 to 200,000 clones, 55% to 65% of them appearing once. The data were taken from a study of cytomegalovirus exposure and HLA in healthy donors. The CDR3 runs 15 residues. The junction had 11 bases not matched to a gene; V was cut back by 4 bases and J by 6 bases. The germline V gene has CDR1 SGHAT and CDR2 FQNNGV. Material: PBMCs. The rearrangement uses TRBV11-2 and TRBJ1-2, with 7 bases that match TRBD1. The receptor's source is a man aged 35 to 55 in good health and CMV-seronegative. The CDR3 sequence: CASSSTRDRADGYTF. CDR3 in DNA: TGTGCCAGCAGCTCTACCCGGGACAGAGCCGATGGCTACACCTTC.